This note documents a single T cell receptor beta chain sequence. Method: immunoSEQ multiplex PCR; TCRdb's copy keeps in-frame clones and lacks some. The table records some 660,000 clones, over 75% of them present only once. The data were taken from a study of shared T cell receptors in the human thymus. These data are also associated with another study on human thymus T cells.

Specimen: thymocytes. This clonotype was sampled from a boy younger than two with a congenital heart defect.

DNA for the CDR3: TGCGCCAGCAGCACCCGACAGGGATCCTACAATGAGCAGTTCTTC. Protein: CASSTRQGSYNEQFF. The chain links TRBV4-3 to TRBJ2-1, with 7 bases fitting TRBD1. Germline V gene lookup returns CDR1 LGHNA and CDR2 YSLEER. This CDR3 contains 15 residues. The V gene end was trimmed by 5 bases and the J gene end by 1 base; junction bases not matched to a gene: 5.